Reported below is one T cell receptor (beta chain). In assigning cohorts, the study relied on participant-reported clinical history. The entry originates in a study of blood T cell repertoires in COVID-19. Study at large: The United States, Italy and Spain provided the acute and convalescent COVID-19 samples. The cDNA or gDNA used as material had been derived from T cells, B-cell-depleted T cells, or PBMCs.

As processed by the authors: Scientists estimated how many nucleated cells there were by amplifying reference gene primers. Measured with immunoSEQ multiplex PCR; TCRdb has only the in-frame clones, and not every one. V and J calls and clone size are as listed in that table; D and trimming were resolved from the DNA. The profile shows about 310,000 clones, 75% to 90% of them singletons. The length of the CDR3 is 16 residues. Germline assignment: CDR1 MDHEN and CDR2 SYDVKM. V was pared by 6 bases and J by 3 bases, with 8 bases of the junction left unmatched. J is TRBJ1-6 and V is TRBV28; 7 nucleotides line up with TRBD1. The source material was PBMCs or T cells enriched from blood (not recorded which). The TCR comes from a man between 60 and 70 years old who had recovered from COVID-19. The CDR3 coding sequence is TGTGCCAGCAGCCAGGTGGGACAGCACTATAATTCACCCCTCCACTTT. Translating gives CASSQVGQHYNSPLHF.